This T cell receptor (beta chain) is from a study of blood T cells in healthy people across ages. The CDR3 is 12 residues long. Germline lookup yields CDR1 SEHNR and CDR2 FQNEAQ (reference sequence). On this clonotype: This may stem from a read error, because a much larger clone lies one nucleotide away.

The authors ran a second PCR of roughly 7 to 11 cycles using a sample-barcoded 5' primer and a J-beta primer mix. One entry per CDR3 protein results from TCRdb running MiXCR on the 5' RACE reads. This sample has about 930,000 distinct CDR3 sequences, with 25% to 30% found just once. These data are also associated with another study on T cells of mothers and their children. That work contributes: Per 15 ul, 1.5 ug of RNA was used, with all extracted RNA going into cDNA synthesis. Overlap ran slightly, non-significantly higher for related than unrelated mother-child pairs.

The sequenced sample was blood. The clonotype comes from a woman in her forties in good health. The chain is built from TRBV7-9 and TRBJ2-7, with a possible D match to TRBD1 (5 bases). CDR3 bases: TGTGCCAGCAGCGTCCAGGGCTACGAGCGGTACTTC. Residues: CASSVQGYERYF.